The 12 T cell receptor beta chains below all came from one sample that was sequenced in a study of shared clonotypes between healthy human individuals. Data came from immunoSEQ multiplex PCR; TCRdb stores just in-frame clones and leaves some out. Of roughly 2.2 million clones in the sample, 85% to 95% were seen once. The sample taken for sequencing was naive CD4+ T cells from PBMCs. Subset of the sample: CD45RA+ positively selected. The receptor set was obtained from a man between 18 and 29 years old in good health. Some clones in this sample may be carry-over from other donors' samples.

This chain joins TRBV7-6 and TRBJ2-7; possible D gene TRBD2, 6 bases. CDR1 and CDR2 (germline): SGHVS, FNYEAQ. V lost 5 bases and J 2 bases, leaving 16 bases between the germline ends. The CDR3 covers 15 residues. CDR3 amino acids: CASSPTGGTPYEQYF. The CDR3 DNA reads TGTGCCAGCAGCCCAACCGGCGGGACTCCCTACGAGCAGTACTTC.

About this clone: This sample also contains other DNA sequences that code for the same CDR3. The rearrangement links TRBV7-6 to TRBJ2-3; D possibly corresponds to TRBD2 (5 bases). The CDR3 is made up of 13 amino acids. In germline, CDR1 is SGHVS, CDR2 FNYEAQ. The V and J ends lost 3 bases and 1 base respectively, with 5 bases between them. CDR3: CASSFGGTDTQYF. CDR3 bases: TGTGCCAGCAGCTTCGGGGGCACAGATACGCAGTATTTT.

This chain joins TRBV15 and TRBJ2-2, with 14 bases aligning to TRBD2. J gave up 7 bases and V 3 bases, and 1 base lay outside the gene matches. Germline CDR1 and CDR2: LNHNV and YYDKDF (reference sequence). The CDR3 sequence is 15 residues long. CDR3 nucleotides: TGTGCCACCAGCAGGGGACTAGCGGGAGTCGGGGAGCTGTTTTTT. This gives the protein CATSRGLAGVGELFF.

V usage is TRBV5-6 and J usage is TRBJ2-1, with TRBD2 identical over 8 bases. Per the germline V gene, CDR1 is SGHDT and CDR2 is YYEEEE. This CDR3 spans 15 amino acids. With 1 base clipped from V and 6 bases from J, the junction kept 6 bases outside the gene matches. This CDR3 reads CASSLPSGLPNEQFF. The CDR3 DNA follows: TGTGCCAGCAGCTTGCCTAGCGGGTTACCCAATGAGCAGTTCTTC.

This chain connects TRBV30 to TRBJ1-3; D is ambiguous. The CDR3 runs to 15 residues. Germline lookup yields CDR1 GTSNPN and CDR2 SVGIG (reference sequence). Trimming removed 3 bases at V and 0 bases at J, with 12 bases between. The CDR3 sequence: CAWSGDRFSGNTIYF. CDR3 in DNA: TGTGCCTGGAGCGGTGACCGGTTCTCTGGAAACACCATATATTTT.

The CDR3: CASSPPNRGSYEQYF. In DNA, the CDR3 is TGTGCCAGCAGCCCCCCAAACAGGGGGTCCTACGAGCAGTACTTC. The chain joins TRBV28 to TRBJ2-7, with TRBD1 matching over 8 bases. Germline-derived CDR1 and CDR2 are MDHEN and SYDVKM. Trimming took 6 bases from V and 1 from J; bases not matched to a gene: 8. This CDR3 contains 15 residues.

The CDR3: CASSSIGTGGPRQYF. The CDR3 DNA is TGTGCCAGCAGTTCTATCGGGACAGGGGGCCCCCGGCAGTACTTC. The chain couples TRBV28 to TRBJ2-7; the match to TRBD1 covers 12 bases. Looked up from germline, CDR1 is MDHEN and CDR2 is SYDVKM. V lost 4 bases and J lost 9; bases outside the gene matches: 10. The length of the CDR3 is 15 residues.

The rearrangement links TRBV5-1 to TRBJ2-3; D may correspond to TRBD1 or TRBD2 (5 bases each). Germline V lookup: CDR1 SGHRS, CDR2 YFSETQ. The CDR3 has 15 amino acids. Trimming left V 5 bases short and J 4 bases short, with 17 bases between. The CDR3 spells CASRPDGAGADTQYF. As DNA, the CDR3 is TGCGCCAGCAGACCAGACGGGGCTGGGGCAGATACGCAGTATTTT.

The chain has TRBV28 and TRBJ2-7; D uncertain. Trimming cost V 2 bases and J 3 bases, with 8 bases left between them. The germline V gene has CDR1 MDHEN and CDR2 SYDVKM. CDR3 size: 13 residues. The CDR3 is CASSLGSFYEQYF. DNA for the CDR3: TGTGCCAGCAGTTTAGGGTCGTTCTACGAGCAGTACTTC.

The rearrangement links TRBV6-5 to TRBJ2-1, with D uncertain. Between the trimmed V and J ends, which lost 4 bases and 12 bases, there was a span of 10 bases. Germline V gene sequence: CDR1 MNHEY, CDR2 SVGAGI. The CDR3 loop spans 11 amino acids. The CDR3 sequence is CASSSPLGQFF. CDR3 bases: TGTGCCAGCAGTTCCCCCCTTGGGCAGTTCTTC.

The chain links TRBV4-2 to TRBJ1-1; 8 bases agree with TRBD1. Unmatched junction bases numbered 5, after V lost 4 bases and J lost 1 base. The CDR3 spans 15 residues. The germline V gene has CDR1 LGHNA and CDR2 YNFKEQ. Here the CDR3 DNA reads TGTGCCAGCAGCCCCCCCGGGACAGGGAACACTGAAGCTTTCTTT. This sequence encodes CASSPPGTGNTEAFF.

This chain connects TRBV7-6 to TRBJ2-1; 7 positions match TRBD2. V lost 1 base and J lost 10; bases outside the gene matches: 10. Germline CDR1 is SGHVS and CDR2 is FNYEAQ. This CDR3 is built from 15 residues. The CDR3 is CASSLGAGTHTEQFF. The DNA for the CDR3 is TGTGCCAGCAGCTTAGGAGCGGGGACCCACACGGAGCAGTTCTTC.